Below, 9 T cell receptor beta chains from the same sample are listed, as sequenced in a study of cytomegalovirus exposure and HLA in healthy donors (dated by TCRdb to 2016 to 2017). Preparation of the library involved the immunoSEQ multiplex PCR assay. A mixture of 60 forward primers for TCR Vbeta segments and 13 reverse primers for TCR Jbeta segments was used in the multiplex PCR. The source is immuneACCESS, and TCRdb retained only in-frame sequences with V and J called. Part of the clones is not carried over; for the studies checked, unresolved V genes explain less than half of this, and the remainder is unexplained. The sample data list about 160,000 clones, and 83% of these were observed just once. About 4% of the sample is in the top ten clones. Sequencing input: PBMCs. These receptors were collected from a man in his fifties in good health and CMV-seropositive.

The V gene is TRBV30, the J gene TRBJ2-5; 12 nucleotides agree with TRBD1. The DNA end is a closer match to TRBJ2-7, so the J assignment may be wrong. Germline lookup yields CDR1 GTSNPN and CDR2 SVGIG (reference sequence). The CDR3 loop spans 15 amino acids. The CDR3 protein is CAWSNPGDRGLEQYF. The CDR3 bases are TGTGCCTGGAGTAATCCGGGGGACAGGGGGCTCGAGCAGTACTTC.

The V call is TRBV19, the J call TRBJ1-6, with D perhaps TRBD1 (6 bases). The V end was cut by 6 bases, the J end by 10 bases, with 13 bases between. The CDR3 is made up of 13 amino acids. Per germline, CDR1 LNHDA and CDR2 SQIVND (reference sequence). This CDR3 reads CASRPAGESPLHF. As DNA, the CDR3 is TGTGCCAGTAGACCGGCAGGGGAATCACCCCTCCACTTT.

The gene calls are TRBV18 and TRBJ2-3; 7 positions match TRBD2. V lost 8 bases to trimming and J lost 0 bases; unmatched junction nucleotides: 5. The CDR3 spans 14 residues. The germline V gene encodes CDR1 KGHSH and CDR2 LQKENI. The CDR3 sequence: CASRPAGSTDTQYF. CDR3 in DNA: TGTGCCAGCAGACCAGCGGGAAGCACAGATACGCAGTATTTT. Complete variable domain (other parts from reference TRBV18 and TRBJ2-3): NAGVMQNPRHLVRRRGQEARLRCSPMKGHSHVYWYRQLPEEGLKFMVYLQKENIIDESGMPKERFSAEFPKEGPSILRIQQVVRGDSAAYFCASRPAGSTDTQYFGPGTRLTVL.

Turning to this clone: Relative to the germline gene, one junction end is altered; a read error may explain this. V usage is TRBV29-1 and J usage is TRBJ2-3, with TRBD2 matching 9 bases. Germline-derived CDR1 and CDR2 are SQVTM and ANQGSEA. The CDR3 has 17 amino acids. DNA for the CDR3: TGCAGCGTTGGTGGGCGGGAGGGAAGTTCCAGCACAGATACGCGGTATTTT. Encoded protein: CSVGGREGSSSTDTRYF.

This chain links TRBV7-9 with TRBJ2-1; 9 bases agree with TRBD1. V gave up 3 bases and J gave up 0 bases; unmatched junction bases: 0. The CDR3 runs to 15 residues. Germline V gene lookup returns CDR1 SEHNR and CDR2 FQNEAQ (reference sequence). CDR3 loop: CASSLTGGSYNEQFF. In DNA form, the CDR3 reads TGTGCCAGCAGCTTGACAGGGGGCTCCTACAATGAGCAGTTCTTC. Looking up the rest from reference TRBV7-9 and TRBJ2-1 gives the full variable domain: DTGVSQNPRHKITKRGQNVTFRCDPISEHNRLYWYRQTLGQGPEFLTYFQNEAQLEKSRLLSDRFSAERPKGSFSTLEIQRTEQGDSAMYLCASSLTGGSYNEQFFGPGTRLTVL.

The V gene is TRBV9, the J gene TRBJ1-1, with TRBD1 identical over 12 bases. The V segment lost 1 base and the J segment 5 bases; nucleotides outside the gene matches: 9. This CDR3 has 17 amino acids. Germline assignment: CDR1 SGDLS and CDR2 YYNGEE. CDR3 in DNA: TGTGCCAGCAGCGTAATAAGTGGGACAGGGGGCAAGACTGAAGCTTTCTTT. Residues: CASSVISGTGGKTEAFF.

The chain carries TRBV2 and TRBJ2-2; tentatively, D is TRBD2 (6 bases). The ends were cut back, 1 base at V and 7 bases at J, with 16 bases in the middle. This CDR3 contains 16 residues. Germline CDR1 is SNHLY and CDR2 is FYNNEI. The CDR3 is CASSEGAGPPDGELFF. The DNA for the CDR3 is TGTGCCAGCAGTGAAGGGGCGGGGCCTCCCGACGGGGAGCTGTTTTTT.

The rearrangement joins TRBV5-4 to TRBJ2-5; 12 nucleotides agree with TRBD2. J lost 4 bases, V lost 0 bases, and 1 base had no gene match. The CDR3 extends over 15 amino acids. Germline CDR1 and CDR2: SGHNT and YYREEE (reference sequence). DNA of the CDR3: TGTGCCAGCAGCTTGGAACTAGCGGGAGGAGAGACCCAGTACTTC. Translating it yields CASSLELAGGETQYF. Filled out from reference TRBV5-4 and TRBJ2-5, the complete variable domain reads ETGVTQSPTHLIKTRGQQVTLRCSSQSGHNTVSWYQQALGQGPQFIFQYYREEENGRGNFPPRFSGLQFPNYSSELNVNALELDDSALYLCASSLELAGGETQYFGPGTRLLVL.

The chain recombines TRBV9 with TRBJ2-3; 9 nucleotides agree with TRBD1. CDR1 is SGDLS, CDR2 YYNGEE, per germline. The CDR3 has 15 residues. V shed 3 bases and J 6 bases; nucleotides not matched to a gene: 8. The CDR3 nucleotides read TGTGCCAGCAGCGCCGGGACAGGGTTCATCGATACGCAGTATTTT. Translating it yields CASSAGTGFIDTQYF.